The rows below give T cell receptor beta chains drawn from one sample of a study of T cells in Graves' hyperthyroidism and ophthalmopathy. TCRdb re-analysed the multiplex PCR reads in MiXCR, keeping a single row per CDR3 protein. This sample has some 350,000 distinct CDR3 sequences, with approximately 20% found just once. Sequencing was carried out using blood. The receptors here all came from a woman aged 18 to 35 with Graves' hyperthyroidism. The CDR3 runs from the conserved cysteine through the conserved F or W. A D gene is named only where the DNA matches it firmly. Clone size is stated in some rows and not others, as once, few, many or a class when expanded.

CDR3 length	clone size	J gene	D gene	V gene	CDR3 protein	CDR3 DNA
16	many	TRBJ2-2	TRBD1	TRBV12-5	CASGLVLGQGNGELFF	TGTGCTAGTGGTTTGGTCCTGGGACAGGGAAACGGGGAGCTGTTTTTT
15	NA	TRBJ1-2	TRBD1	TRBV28	CASSFLTGGDYGYTF	TGTGCCAGCAGTTTCTTGACAGGGGGCGACTATGGCTACACCTTC
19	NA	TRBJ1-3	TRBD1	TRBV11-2	CASSFRGQGNMGGGNTIYF	TGTGCCAGCAGCTTTAGGGGACAGGGGAATATGGGAGGTGGAAACACCATATATTTT
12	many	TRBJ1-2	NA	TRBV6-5	CASSYSPGGYTF	TGTGCCAGCAGTTATAGTCCTGGGGGCTACACCTTC
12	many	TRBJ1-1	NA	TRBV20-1	CSAREGQEEAFF	TGCAGTGCTAGAGAAGGGCAGGAAGAAGCTTTCTTT
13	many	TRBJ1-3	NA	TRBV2	CAGRQEAGNTIYF	TGTGCCGGAAGACAGGAGGCTGGAAACACCATATATTTT
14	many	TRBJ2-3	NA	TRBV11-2	CASSLRQYTDTQYF	TGTGCCAGCAGCTTAAGACAGTACACAGATACGCAGTATTTT
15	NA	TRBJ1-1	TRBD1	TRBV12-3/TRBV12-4	CASSGPGTVNTEAFF	TGTGCCAGCAGTGGACCCGGGACAGTGAACACTGAAGCTTTCTTT
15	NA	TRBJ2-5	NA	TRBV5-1	CASSLVDPRQETQYF	TGCGCCAGCAGCTTGGTCGACCCCCGGCAAGAGACCCAGTACTTC
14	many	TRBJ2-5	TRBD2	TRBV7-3	CARGGLASEETQYF	TGTGCCAGAGGGGGACTAGCATCGGAAGAGACCCAGTACTTC
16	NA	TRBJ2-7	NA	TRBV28	CASSPLLAHTPYEQYF	TGTGCCAGCAGTCCCCTCCTAGCGCACACTCCCTACGAGCAGTACTTC
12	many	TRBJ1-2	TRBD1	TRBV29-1	CSVQTGGYGYTF	TGCAGCGTTCAGACAGGGGGCTATGGCTACACCTTC
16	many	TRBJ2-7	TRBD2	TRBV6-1	CASSEGSGGLYYEQYF	TGTGCCAGCAGTGAAGGGAGCGGGGGGCTGTACTACGAGCAGTACTTC
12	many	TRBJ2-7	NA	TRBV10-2	CASGRQNYEQYF	TGCGCCAGCGGGAGACAGAACTACGAGCAGTACTTC
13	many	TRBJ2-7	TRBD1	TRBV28	CASSDRAPYEQYF	TGTGCCAGCAGCGACAGGGCCCCCTACGAGCAGTACTTC
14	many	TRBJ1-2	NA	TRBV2	CASIRLGGKDGYTF	TGTGCCAGCATCCGGTTGGGGGGCAAGGATGGCTACACCTTC
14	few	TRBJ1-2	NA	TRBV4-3	CASSQDQAGRGYTF	TGCGCCAGCAGCCAAGATCAGGCCGGTCGTGGCTACACCTTC
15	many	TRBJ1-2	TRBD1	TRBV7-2	CASSLQGGSNYGYTF	TGTGCCAGCAGCCTACAGGGGGGCTCCAACTATGGCTACACCTTC
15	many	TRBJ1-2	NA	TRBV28	CASSSYREGAYGYTF	TGTGCCAGCAGTTCGTATCGGGAGGGCGCCTATGGCTACACCTTC
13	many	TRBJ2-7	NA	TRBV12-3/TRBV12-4	CASRTQGTYEQYF	TGTGCCAGCAGAACGCAGGGGACCTACGAGCAGTACTTC
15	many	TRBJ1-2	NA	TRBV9	CASSLLPEGSYGYTF	TGTGCCAGCAGCCTTCTGCCCGAAGGATCTTATGGCTACACCTTC
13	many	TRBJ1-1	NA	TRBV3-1	CASSQGMRTEAFF	TGTGCCAGCAGCCAAGGGATGAGGACTGAAGCTTTCTTT
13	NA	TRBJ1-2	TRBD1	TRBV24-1	CATSDGTGYGYTF	TGTGCCACCAGTGATGGGACAGGGTATGGCTACACCTTC
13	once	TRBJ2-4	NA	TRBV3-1	CASSPTGRDIQYF	TGTGCCAGCAGTCCCACAGGAAGGGACATTCAGTACTTC
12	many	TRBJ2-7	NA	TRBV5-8	CASRKVSYEQYF	TGTGCCAGCAGAAAGGTATCCTACGAGCAGTACTTC
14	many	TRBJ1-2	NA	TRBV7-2	CASSSLTGRDGYTF	TGTGCCAGCAGCTCCCTGACGGGCCGGGACGGCTACACCTTC
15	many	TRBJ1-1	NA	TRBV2	CASKEGLTPPTEAFF	TGTGCCAGCAAGGAAGGGCTTACACCGCCCACTGAAGCTTTCTTT
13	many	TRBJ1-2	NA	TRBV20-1	CSARARDTYGYTF	TGCAGTGCTAGAGCCCGGGACACCTATGGCTACACCTTC
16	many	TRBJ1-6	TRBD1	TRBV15	CATSARDRLNNSPLHF	TGTGCCACCAGCGCCCGGGACAGGCTAAATAATTCACCCCTCCACTTT
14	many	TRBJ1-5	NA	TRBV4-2	CASSHLSSNQPQHF	TGTGCCAGCAGCCACTTATCAAGCAATCAGCCCCAGCATTTT
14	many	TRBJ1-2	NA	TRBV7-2	CASSQNTGGYGYTF	TGTGCCAGCAGCCAAAACACCGGGGGATATGGCTACACCTTC
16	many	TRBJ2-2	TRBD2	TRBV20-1	CSARDGGREDTGELFF	TGCAGTGCTAGAGATGGCGGGAGGGAGGACACCGGGGAGCTGTTTTTT
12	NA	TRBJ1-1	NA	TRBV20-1	CSARRAGIKACF	TGCAGTGCTAGAAGGGCCGGGATTAAGGCTTGCTTT
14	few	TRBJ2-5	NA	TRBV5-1	CASSLAGNQETQYF	TGCGCCAGCAGCTTGGCTGGGAACCAAGAGACCCAGTACTTC
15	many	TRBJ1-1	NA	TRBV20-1	CSARDLTGLGTEAFF	TGCAGTGCTAGAGATCTAACAGGGTTGGGGACTGAAGCTTTCTTT
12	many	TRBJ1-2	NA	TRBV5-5	CASSTQDGGYTF	TGTGCCAGCAGCACCCAGGACGGCGGCTACACCTTC
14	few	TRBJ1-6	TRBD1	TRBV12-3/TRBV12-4	CASRETGGHSPLHF	TGTGCCAGCAGGGAGACAGGGGGTCATTCACCCCTCCACTTT